These 19 T cell receptor beta chains came from one sample sequenced in a study of shared clonotypes between healthy human individuals. Positive CCR7 selection of CD45RO-negative cells yielded the naive CD8 cells, and terminally differentiated effector memory CD45RA+ cells were excluded. Generated by immunoSEQ multiplex PCR, the TCRdb table keeps only in-frame clones and is missing some. The sample has around 2,000,000 clones, about 93% seen once. The sample comprised naive CD8+ T cells from PBMCs. These receptors were obtained from a man between 18 and 35 years old in good health. Some clones in this sample may be carry-over from other donors' samples.

The rearrangement uses TRBV10-3 and TRBJ1-5; D remains unclear. The germline V and J ends were trimmed by 8 bases and 7 bases, with 15 bases remaining between them. Germline CDR1 is ENHRY and CDR2 is SYGVKD. The length of the CDR3 is 13 residues. CDR3: CAISTPRGQPQHF. The CDR3 nucleotides read TGTGCCATCTCCACCCCACGGGGACAGCCCCAGCATTTT.

The chain joins TRBV21-1 to TRBJ1-1. TRBV21-1 is annotated as a pseudogene. CDR3 length equals 9 residues. CDR3 sequence reads: CASKAEAFF. The CDR3 DNA sequence: TGTGCCAGCAAGGCTGAAGCTTTCTTT.

This clone occurred once. V and J are TRBV27 and TRBJ1-2; D unclear. V was shortened by 2 bases and J by 4 bases, with 11 bases between the two germline ends. This CDR3 is 14 amino acids long. Germline CDR1 is MNHEY and CDR2 is SMNVEV (reference sequence). CDR3: CASSLGQDRYGYTF. The CDR3 DNA sequence: TGTGCCAGCAGTTTAGGCCAGGATCGCTATGGCTACACCTTC.

The CDR3: CASSDYPHEWGGSGANVLTF. The CDR3 nucleotides are TGTGCCAGCAGTGACTATCCCCATGAGTGGGGGGGCTCTGGGGCCAACGTCCTGACTTTC. The chain couples TRBV6-1 to TRBJ2-6; TRBD2 matches 7 bases. Germline CDR1 reads MNHNS; CDR2 reads SASEGT. V was pared by 3 bases and J by 0 bases, with 14 bases of the junction left unmatched. The CDR3 length is 20 residues.

The chain couples TRBV7-3 to TRBJ2-3; D is possibly TRBD1 (5 bases). In germline, CDR1 is SGHTA, CDR2 FQGTGA. The CDR3 is made up of 16 amino acids. V was pared by 5 bases and J by 4 bases, with 19 bases between. DNA for the CDR3: TGTGCCAGCAGCCTCGCCGTCTCAGGGTTACCAGATACGCAGTATTTT. This encodes CASSLAVSGLPDTQYF.

Regarding this clone: Within the sample, other DNA sequences also encode this same CDR3. V and J are TRBV19 and TRBJ1-1; no reliable D call. The CDR3 is 12 amino acids. V lost 6 bases to trimming and J lost 1 base, with 6 bases between them. Looked up from germline, CDR1 is LNHDA and CDR2 is SQIVND (reference sequence). This chain's CDR3 is CASRFGNTEAFF. CDR3 sequence (DNA): TGTGCCAGTAGGTTCGGGAACACTGAAGCTTTCTTT.

This chain uses TRBV10-3 with TRBJ2-5, with TRBD2 matching over 10 bases. The trim removed 6 bases at V and 6 bases at J, leaving 4 bases unmatched. The CDR3 runs to 13 residues. The germline gives CDR1 ENHRY, CDR2 SYGVKD. The CDR3 sequence is CAIRTTSGQTQYF. Written as DNA, the CDR3 is TGTGCCATCAGGACGACTAGCGGGCAGACCCAGTACTTC.

The rearrangement uses TRBV28 and TRBJ2-1; maybe TRBD2 (6 bases). This CDR3 is 16 amino acids long. From germline, CDR1 is MDHEN and CDR2 SYDVKM. V lost 4 bases and J lost 4, with 17 bases in between. CDR3 sequence reads: CASSSKWVAEYNEQFF. The DNA for the CDR3 is TGTGCCAGCAGTTCTAAATGGGTAGCGGAGTACAATGAGCAGTTCTTC.

This rearrangement joins TRBV19 to TRBJ2-1; maybe TRBD2 (5 bases). This CDR3 is built from 16 residues. Germline assignment: CDR1 LNHDA and CDR2 SQIVND (reference sequence). V was shortened by 6 bases and J by 0 bases, with 15 bases between the two germline ends. DNA for the CDR3: TGTGCCAGTAGCCGAGGAGGCCCTCGCTCCTACAATGAGCAGTTCTTC. Amino acid sequence: CASSRGGPRSYNEQFF.

The chain links TRBV27 to TRBJ2-6; D possibly corresponds to TRBD1 (6 bases). The germline V gene encodes CDR1 MNHEY and CDR2 SMNVEV (reference sequence). V was trimmed by 8 bases and J by 4 bases, leaving 21 bases between them. The CDR3 consists of 17 residues. This chain's CDR3 is CASGTSQGPLGANVLTF. CDR3 DNA: TGTGCCAGCGGGACCTCACAGGGTCCCCTCGGGGCCAACGTCCTGACTTTC.

The chain carries TRBV9 and TRBJ1-4, with TRBD1 matching 8 bases. This CDR3 region has 16 residues. The germline gives CDR1 SGDLS, CDR2 YYNGEE. After removal of 5 bases from V and 1 base from J, the junction contained 7 bases not matched to a gene. The CDR3 reads CASSPRGLGTNEKLFF. Written as DNA, the CDR3 is TGTGCCAGCAGTCCCAGGGGGCTCGGAACTAATGAAAAACTGTTTTTT.

This clone has more than one count but fewer than ten. This sequence joins TRBV7-6 and TRBJ2-2; D is ambiguous. Trimming took 1 base from V and 6 from J, leaving 6 bases between them. The germline V gene has CDR1 SGHVS and CDR2 FNYEAQ. This CDR3 contains 13 residues. CDR3 in amino acids: CASSLGWSGELFF. The DNA of the CDR3 is TGTGCCAGCAGCTTAGGTTGGTCCGGGGAGCTGTTTTTT.

The chain couples TRBV28 to TRBJ2-3, with D perhaps matching TRBD2 (6 bases). V was pared by 2 bases and J by 0 bases, with 12 bases between. The germline V gene encodes CDR1 MDHEN and CDR2 SYDVKM. This CDR3 has 16 residues. The CDR3 DNA is TGTGCCAGCAGTTTAAGGACTATAACTAGCACAGATACGCAGTATTTT. Translation: CASSLRTITSTDTQYF.

The chain combines TRBV14 with TRBJ1-5; 8 bases are a match to TRBD1. Germline values: CDR1 SGHDN, CDR2 FVKESK. V lost 1 base, J lost 3 bases, and 2 bases stayed unmatched. The CDR3 spans 15 residues. The CDR3 DNA reads TGTGCCAGCAGCCAAGGACAGGGGCTCAATCAGCCCCAGCATTTT. Translated: CASSQGQGLNQPQHF.

This chain uses TRBV7-9 with TRBJ1-5; 10 positions match TRBD1. Germline V CDR1 and CDR2: SEHNR, FQNEAQ (reference sequence). The V gene end was trimmed by 4 bases and the J gene end by 0 bases; junction bases not matched to a gene: 12. The CDR3 contains 19 residues. CDR3 residues: CASSSGGQGGSRSNQPQHF. DNA of the CDR3: TGTGCCAGCAGCTCCGGCGGACAGGGGGGTAGTCGTAGCAATCAGCCCCAGCATTTT.

The gene calls are TRBV27 and TRBJ2-7, with D unresolved. Germline values: CDR1 MNHEY, CDR2 SMNVEV (reference sequence). The CDR3 consists of 13 residues. The V and J ends lost 4 bases and 3 bases respectively, with 10 bases between them. The CDR3 DNA is TGTGCCAGCAGTTCCTCGGTCCGCTACGAGCAGTACTTC. Its protein product is CASSSSVRYEQYF.

Regarding this clone: Additional DNA sequences in this sample encode the identical CDR3. The gene calls are TRBV27 and TRBJ2-7; no clear D gene. This CDR3 contains 15 residues. Germline V lookup: CDR1 MNHEY, CDR2 SMNVEV (reference sequence). Deletions cut 0 bases from V and 0 bases from J, with 9 bases between. CDR3 in amino acids: CASSLSGGSSYEQYF. CDR3 DNA: TGTGCCAGCAGTTTATCCGGCGGCAGCTCCTACGAGCAGTACTTC.

The chain employs TRBV4-3 and TRBJ1-2; the D gene is possibly TRBD1 (6 bases). The CDR3 is made up of 15 amino acids. The V gene lost 5 bases and the J gene lost 13 bases, with 26 bases spanning the gap. Germline CDR1 is LGHNA and CDR2 is YSLEER. CDR3 sequence (DNA): TGCGCCAGCAGCTTTGTAAGGGCGGCGGGACATGCGCCCACCTTC. It is translated as CASSFVRAAGHAPTF.

The rearrangement uses TRBV9 and TRBJ2-1, with 9 bases that match TRBD2. Per the germline V gene, CDR1 is SGDLS and CDR2 is YYNGEE. The length of the CDR3 is 16 residues. Trimming cost V 0 bases and J 7 bases; bases outside gene matches: 8. The CDR3 coding sequence is TGTGCCAGCAGCGTAGAGGTAGCGGGAGTGTTGAATGAGCAGTTCTTC. Amino acid sequence: CASSVEVAGVLNEQFF.